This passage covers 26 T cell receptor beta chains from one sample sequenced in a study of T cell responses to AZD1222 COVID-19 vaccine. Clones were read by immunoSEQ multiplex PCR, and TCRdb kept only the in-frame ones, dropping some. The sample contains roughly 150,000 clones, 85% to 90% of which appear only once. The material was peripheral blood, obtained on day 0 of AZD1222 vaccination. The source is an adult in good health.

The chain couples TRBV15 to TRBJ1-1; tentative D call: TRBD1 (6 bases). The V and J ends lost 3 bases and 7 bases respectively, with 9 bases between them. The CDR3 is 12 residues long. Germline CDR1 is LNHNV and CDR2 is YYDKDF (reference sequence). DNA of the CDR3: TGTGCCACCAGCAGTCTACAGGGTGAAGCTTTCTTT. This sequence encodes CATSSLQGEAFF.

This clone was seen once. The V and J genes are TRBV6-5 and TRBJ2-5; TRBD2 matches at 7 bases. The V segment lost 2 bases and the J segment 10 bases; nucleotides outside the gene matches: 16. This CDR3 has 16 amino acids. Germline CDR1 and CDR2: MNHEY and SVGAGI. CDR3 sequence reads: CASSYGVGTTRSFQYF. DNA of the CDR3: TGTGCCAGCAGTTACGGGGTTGGGACTACCCGATCGTTCCAGTACTTC.

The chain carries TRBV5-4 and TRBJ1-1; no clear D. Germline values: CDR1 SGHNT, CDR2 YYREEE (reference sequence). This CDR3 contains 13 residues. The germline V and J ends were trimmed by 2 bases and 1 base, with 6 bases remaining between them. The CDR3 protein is CASSFGENTEAFF. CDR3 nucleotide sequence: TGTGCCAGCAGCTTCGGGGAGAACACTGAAGCTTTCTTT.

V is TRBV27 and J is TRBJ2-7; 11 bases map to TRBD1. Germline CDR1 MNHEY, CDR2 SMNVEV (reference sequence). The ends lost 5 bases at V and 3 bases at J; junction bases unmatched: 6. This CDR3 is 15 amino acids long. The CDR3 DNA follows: TGTGCCAGCAGTAACGGACAGGGGGCTGGCTACGAGCAGTACTTC. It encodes CASSNGQGAGYEQYF.

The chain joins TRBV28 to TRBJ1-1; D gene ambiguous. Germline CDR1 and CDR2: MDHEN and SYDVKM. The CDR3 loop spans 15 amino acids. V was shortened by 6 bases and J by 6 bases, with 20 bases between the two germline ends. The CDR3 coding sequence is TGTGCCAGCAGGATAAAGCACTGGGCTGACGCTGAAGCTTTCTTT. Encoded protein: CASRIKHWADAEAFF.

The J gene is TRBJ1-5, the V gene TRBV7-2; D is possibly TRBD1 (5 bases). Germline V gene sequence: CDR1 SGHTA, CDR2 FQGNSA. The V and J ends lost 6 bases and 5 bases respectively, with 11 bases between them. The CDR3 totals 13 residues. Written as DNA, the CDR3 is TGTGCCAGCAGTCCCGGGGGGGATCAGCCCCAGCATTTT. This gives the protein CASSPGGDQPQHF.

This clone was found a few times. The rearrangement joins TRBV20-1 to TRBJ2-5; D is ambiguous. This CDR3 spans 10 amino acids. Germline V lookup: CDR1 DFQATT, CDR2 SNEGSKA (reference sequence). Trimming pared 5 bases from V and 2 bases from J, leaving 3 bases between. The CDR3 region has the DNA TGCAGTGCTGTACAAGAGACCCAGTACTTC. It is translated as CSAVQETQYF.

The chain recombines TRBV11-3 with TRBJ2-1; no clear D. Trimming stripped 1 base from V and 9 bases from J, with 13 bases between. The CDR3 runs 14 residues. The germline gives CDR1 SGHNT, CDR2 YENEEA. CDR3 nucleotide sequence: TGTGCCAGCAGCTTAGGCGGAACATTGAGTGAGCAGTTCTTC. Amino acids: CASSLGGTLSEQFF. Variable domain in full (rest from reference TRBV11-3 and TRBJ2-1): EAGVVQSPRYKIIEKKQPVAFWCNPISGHNTLYWYLQNLGQGPELLIRYENEEAVDDSQLPKDRFSAERLKGVDSTLKIQPAELGDSAVYLCASSLGGTLSEQFFGPGTRLTVL.

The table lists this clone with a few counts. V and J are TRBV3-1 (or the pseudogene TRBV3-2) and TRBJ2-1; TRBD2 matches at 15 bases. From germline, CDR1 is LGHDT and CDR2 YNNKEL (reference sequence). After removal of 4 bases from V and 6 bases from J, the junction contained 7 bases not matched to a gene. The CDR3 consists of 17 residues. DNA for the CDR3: TGTGCCAGCAGCCTGGGACTAGCGGGAGGTCTCCTCAATGAGCAGTTCTTC. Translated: CASSLGLAGGLLNEQFF.

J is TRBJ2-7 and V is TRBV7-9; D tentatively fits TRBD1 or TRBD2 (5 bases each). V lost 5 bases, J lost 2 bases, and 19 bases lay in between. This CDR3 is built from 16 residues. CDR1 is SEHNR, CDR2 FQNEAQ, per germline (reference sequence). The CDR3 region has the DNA TGTGCCAGCAGCGACCTTCCGGGACCAAAACCCTACGAGCAGTACTTC. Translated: CASSDLPGPKPYEQYF.

The CDR3 DNA follows: TGTGCCAGCGGGACAGGCATTTTCAATGAGCAGTTCTTC. This translates into CASGTGIFNEQFF. V gene TRBV27 combines with J gene TRBJ2-1, with 8 bases fitting TRBD1. V lost 8 bases and J lost 6; bases outside the gene matches: 6. Germline loops: CDR1 MNHEY, CDR2 SMNVEV (reference sequence). There are 13 residues in the CDR3.

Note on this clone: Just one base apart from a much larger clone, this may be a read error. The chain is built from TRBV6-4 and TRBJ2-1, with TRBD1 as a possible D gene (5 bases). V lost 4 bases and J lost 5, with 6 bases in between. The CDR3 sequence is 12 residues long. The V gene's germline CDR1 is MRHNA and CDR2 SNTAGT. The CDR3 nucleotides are TGTGCCAGCAGTGCCAGGGACAATGAGCAGTTCTTC. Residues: CASSARDNEQFF.

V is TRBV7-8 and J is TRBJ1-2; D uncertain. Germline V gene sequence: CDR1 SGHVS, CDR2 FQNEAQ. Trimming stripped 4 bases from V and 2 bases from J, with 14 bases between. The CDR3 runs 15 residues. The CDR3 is CASSYSRRTNYGYTF. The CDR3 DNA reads TGTGCCAGCAGCTACTCTAGGCGTACGAACTATGGCTACACCTTC. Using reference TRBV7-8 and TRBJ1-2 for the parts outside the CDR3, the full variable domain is GAGVSQSPRYKVAKRGQDVALRCDPISGHVSLFWYQQALGQGPEFLTYFQNEAQLDKSGLPSDRFFAERPEGSVSTLKIQRTQQEDSAVYLCASSYSRRTNYGYTFGSGTRLTVV.

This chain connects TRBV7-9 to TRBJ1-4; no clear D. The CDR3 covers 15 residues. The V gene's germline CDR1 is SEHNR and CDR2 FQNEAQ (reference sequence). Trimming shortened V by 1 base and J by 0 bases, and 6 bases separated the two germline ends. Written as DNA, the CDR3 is TGTGCCAGCAGCTTAGGGGATACAACTAATGAAAAACTGTTTTTT. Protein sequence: CASSLGDTTNEKLFF.

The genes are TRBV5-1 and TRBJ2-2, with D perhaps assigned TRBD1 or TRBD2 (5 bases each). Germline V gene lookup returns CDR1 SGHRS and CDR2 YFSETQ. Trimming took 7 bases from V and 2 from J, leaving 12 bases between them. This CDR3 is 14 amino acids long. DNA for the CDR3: TGCGCCAGCCGGGACGTTATAAACACCGGGGAGCTGTTTTTT. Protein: CASRDVINTGELFF.

The CDR3 protein is CASSPGQSTDTQYF. Written as DNA, the CDR3 is TGTGCCAGCAGCCCGGGACAGTCCACAGATACGCAGTATTTT. The rearrangement joins TRBV11-3 to TRBJ2-3, with 7 nucleotides matching TRBD1. CDR3 length: 14 residues. The junction had 4 bases not matched to a gene; V was cut back by 5 bases and J by 2 bases. Germline V CDR1 and CDR2: SGHNT, YENEEA.

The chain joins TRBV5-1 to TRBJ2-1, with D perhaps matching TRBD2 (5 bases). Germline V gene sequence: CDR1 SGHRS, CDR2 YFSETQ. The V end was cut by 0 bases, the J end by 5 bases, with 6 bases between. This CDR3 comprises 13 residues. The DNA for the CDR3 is TGCGCCAGCAGCTTGGACGGGAACAATGAGCAGTTCTTC. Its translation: CASSLDGNNEQFF. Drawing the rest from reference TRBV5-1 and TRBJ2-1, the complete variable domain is KAGVTQTPRYLIKTRGQQVTLSCSPISGHRSVSWYQQTPGQGLQFLFEYFSETQRNKGNFPGRFSGRQFSNSRSEMNVSTLELGDSALYLCASSLDGNNEQFFGPGTRLTVL.

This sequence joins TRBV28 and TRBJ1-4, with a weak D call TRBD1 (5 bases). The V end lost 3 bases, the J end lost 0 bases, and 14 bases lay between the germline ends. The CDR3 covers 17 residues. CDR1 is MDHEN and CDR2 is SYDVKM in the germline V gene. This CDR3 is CASSFGQGPATNEKLFF. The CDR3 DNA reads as TGTGCCAGCAGTTTTGGTCAGGGCCCTGCAACTAATGAAAAACTGTTTTTT.

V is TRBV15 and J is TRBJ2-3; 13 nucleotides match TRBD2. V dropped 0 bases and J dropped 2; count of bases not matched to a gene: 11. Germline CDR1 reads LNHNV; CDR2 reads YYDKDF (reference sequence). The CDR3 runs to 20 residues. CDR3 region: CATSRDTGTSGIGNTDTQYF. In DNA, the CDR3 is TGTGCCACCAGCAGAGACACCGGGACTAGCGGGATAGGGAACACAGATACGCAGTATTTT.

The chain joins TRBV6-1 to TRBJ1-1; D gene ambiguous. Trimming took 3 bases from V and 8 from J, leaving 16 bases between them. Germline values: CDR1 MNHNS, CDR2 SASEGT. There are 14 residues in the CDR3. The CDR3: CASSEFTRKTEAFF. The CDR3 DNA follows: TGTGCCAGCAGTGAGTTCACGCGGAAAACGGAAGCTTTCTTT.

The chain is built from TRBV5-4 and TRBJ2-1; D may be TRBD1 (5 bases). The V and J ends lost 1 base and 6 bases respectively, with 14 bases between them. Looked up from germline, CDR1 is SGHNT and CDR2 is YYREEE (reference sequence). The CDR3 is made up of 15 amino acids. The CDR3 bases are TGTGCCAGCAGCTTGTCGGCAGGGTCCGGCAATGAGCAGTTCTTC. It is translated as CASSLSAGSGNEQFF.

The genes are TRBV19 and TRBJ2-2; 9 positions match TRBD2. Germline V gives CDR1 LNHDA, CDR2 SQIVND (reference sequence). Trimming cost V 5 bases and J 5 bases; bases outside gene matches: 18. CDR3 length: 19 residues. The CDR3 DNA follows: TGTGCCAGTAGTGTCGGAATAGCGGGGGCCCTCCACGGTACCGGGGAGCTGTTTTTT. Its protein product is CASSVGIAGALHGTGELFF.

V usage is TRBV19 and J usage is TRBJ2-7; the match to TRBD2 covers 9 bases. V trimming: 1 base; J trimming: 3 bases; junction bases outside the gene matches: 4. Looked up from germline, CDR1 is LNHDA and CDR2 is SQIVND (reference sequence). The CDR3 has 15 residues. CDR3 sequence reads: CASSIGSGGDYEQYF. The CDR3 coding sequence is TGTGCCAGTAGTATAGGTAGCGGGGGTGACTACGAGCAGTACTTC. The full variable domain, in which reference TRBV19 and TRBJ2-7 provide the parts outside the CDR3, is DGGITQSPKYLFRKEGQNVTLSCEQNLNHDAMYWYRQDPGQGLRLIYYSQIVNDFQKGDIAEGYSVSREKKESFPLTVTSAQKNPTAFYLCASSIGSGGDYEQYFGPGTRLTVT.

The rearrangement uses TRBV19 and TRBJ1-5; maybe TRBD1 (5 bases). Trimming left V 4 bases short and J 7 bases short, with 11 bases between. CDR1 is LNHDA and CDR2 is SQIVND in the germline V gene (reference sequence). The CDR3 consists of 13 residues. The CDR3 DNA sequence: TGTGCCAGTAGTAATCGGAGGGACCAGCCCCAGCATTTT. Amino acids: CASSNRRDQPQHF.

CDR3 loop: CASSDLAPGTSGRGWDEQFF. CDR3 nucleotides: TGTGCCAGCAGTGACCTTGCACCTGGGACTAGCGGGAGGGGTTGGGATGAGCAGTTCTTC. V usage is TRBV6-1 and J usage is TRBJ2-1; TRBD2 agrees at 16 bases. Germline-derived CDR1 and CDR2 are MNHNS and SASEGT. Trimming took 3 bases from V and 8 from J; bases not matched to a gene: 16. This CDR3 region has 20 residues.

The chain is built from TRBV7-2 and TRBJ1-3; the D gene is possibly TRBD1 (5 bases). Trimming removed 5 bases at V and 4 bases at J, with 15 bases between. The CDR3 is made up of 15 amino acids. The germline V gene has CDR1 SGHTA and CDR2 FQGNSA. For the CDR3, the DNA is TGTGCCAGCAGCATCTCCGGGACGCGCGGAAACACCATATATTTT. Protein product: CASSISGTRGNTIYF.